This T cell receptor (beta chain) was identified during a study of cytomegalovirus exposure and HLA in healthy donors (TCRdb year 2017). Regarding the study in general: An earlier analysis of 587 of the donors reported about 260 Gb of sequence data and around 120 million unique TCR beta sequences obtained from around 180 million T cells. About 280 gigabases of sequencing data and 70 million to 100 million unique TCR sequences made up an early release that covered approximately 700 HLA-typed donors. Genome-wide SNP genotypes for about 60% of the 666 donors were used in a later genetic analysis, which treated that subset as a discovery cohort. HLA typing included class I and class II loci at four-digit resolution. Along with the approximately 620-subject first cohort, a separate validation cohort of over 90 different subjects was used. The later analysis used no new phenotypic data to find candidate immune exposures, relying instead on TCR beta sequences and their occurrence across donors. High-throughput TCR immunosequencing, statistical association of individual TCRs with disease status, and machine learning were combined to predict cytomegalovirus infection status. About five DR-DQ haplotypes were handled as single units for association and clustering because linkage in the cohort was strong. To study patterns of TCR occurrence, a later analysis re-analyzed previously published TCR beta repertoires from 550 to 800 donors and added high-resolution HLA genotyping. The number of typed donors differed by locus: 629-630 for A, B, C, DRB1 and DQB1; approximately 530 for DQA1; 606 for DPA1; and about 450 for DPB1. The T cell repertoires of 700 or so subjects were profiled by immunosequencing and related to cytomegalovirus serostatus. The study was designed to test whether signatures of past pathogen exposure could be identified by cataloging public T cell receptors. Donor age, sex, ethnicity and CMV serostatus were compiled together with the repertoire data. All discovery cohort repertoires had been generated using a single sequencing platform. Among about 360 genotyped donors of the cohort, an average of approximately 250,000 unique TCR beta nucleotide sequences were sequenced per donor, around a sixth of them non-productive. An earlier analysis of around 580 of the donors used high-throughput TCR beta sequencing to judge whether each TCR beta V gene segment behaved as functional or pseudogenic. Of the 398 genotyped donors, roughly 80% were placed in the genetic ancestry cluster associated with self-reported Caucasian donors.

In total, more than 500 healthy bone marrow donors made up the cohort. At the time of sampling, all cohort members were nominally healthy, though unrecorded immune exposures were likely present. The donor was CMV seronegative and was included in the group of about 350 seronegative cohort members. Each donor provided a peripheral blood sample, and peripheral blood mononuclear cells were used for TCR beta sequencing. Genomic DNA was extracted from the blood cell samples with the Qiagen DNeasy Blood Extraction Kit. Points on this clone: It lacks a known antigen. Per-nucleotide qualities are absent, and no much larger clonotype sits a single base away.

Paper-wide results and their limitations: Because the 87-base-pair reads could not distinguish some IMGT-functional V segments, including TRBV6-2 and TRBV6-3, those segments were excluded. Broadly in line with IMGT annotations, most TCR beta V segments showed up in productive rearrangements about 87% or about 30% of the time in an earlier analysis of some 590 of the donors. Because HLA typing was missing for some donors at each locus, association tests included only the typed subset. Several of the top co-occurrence clusters appeared to be linked to parvovirus B19, influenza, CMV and Epstein-Barr virus, according to a later analysis. A later genetic analysis associated a missense DCLRE1C variant with V-gene and J-gene trimming of TCR beta chains, and an independent cohort replicated the association. In a later analysis, HLA-associated TCR beta chains showed more clonal expansion and lower generation probabilities than non-associated chains that were equally common. Across donors, most TCR sequences were observed very rarely, whereas some public TCRs were present in many individuals. In a later analysis, most CMV-associated TCR beta chains were found to appear HLA-restricted, with HLA associations seemingly driven largely by CMV exposure. A further reported finding was that TCR beta sequences accurately predicted the HLA-A and HLA-B alleles for most subjects in the first cohort. The presence/absence analyses assumed that sequencing depth was roughly uniform across donors, and that assumption may not be true. A cluster of highly shared sequence variants was judged likely to be a technical artifact of the sequencing pipeline. Strong co-occurrence of HLA alleles, especially DR and DQ, made assigning TCR associations to individual alleles difficult. At a false discovery rate of 0.05, a later analysis linked fewer than 20,000 TCR beta sequences to specific HLA alleles. The only immune exposure information available for the cohort was CMV serostatus. In vitro tests confirmed that a few of the cytomegalovirus-associated TCR beta chains recognize cytomegalovirus antigens. In a later analysis, TCR association rates were found to vary across HLA loci, with the most associated TCRs seen for DRB1 alleles and the fewest for HLA-C alleles. In the study, some 180 TCR beta chains were listed as associated with cytomegalovirus. Linkage disequilibrium might explain the correlated functional status among segregating V segments, but an unknown experimental factor could not be ruled out. According to a later genetic analysis, donors in an Asian-associated ancestry cluster had fewer N-insertions in productive TCRs than the approximately 700-donor mean. It was suggested by the authors that the approach could potentially be generalized to other disease states and immunological phenotypes. Because counts were too low, around 17 rarely observed V segments, including chromosome 9 orphons, were left out of the earlier analysis of over 550 of the donors. This cohort had only TCR beta chains sequenced, and the lack of alpha or paired-chain data limited which features could be detected. In both the original and validation cohorts, the classifier was reported to diagnose cytomegalovirus status with high specificity and sensitivity.

Library generation was performed with the immunoSEQ multiplex PCR assay. The multiplex PCR relied on a mix of 60 forward primers for TCR Vbeta segments and 13 reverse primers for TCR Jbeta segments. The CDR3 region of rearranged TCR beta genes was amplified from genomic DNA with a multiplex PCR assay. The amplified TCR beta libraries were sequenced on the Illumina HiSeq System as 87-base-pair reads. As for how the authors treated the data: A later analysis counted about 76 million unique TCR beta chains across the 690 or so repertoires, and some 11 million of these chains were shared by at least two donors. Raw reads were error-corrected and collapsed into unique sequences by a nearest-neighbor algorithm in which closely related sequences were merged to remove PCR and sequencing errors. To assign V, D and J gene segments, CDR3 sequences were aligned to IMGT reference sequences. Each retained sequence needed at least a six-nucleotide match to both a V gene segment and a J gene segment. Rearrangements were classified as productive when the CDR3 lacked stop codons and remained in frame with V and J, and all other rearrangements were classified as non-productive. CDR3 was defined by IMGT convention, running from the second conserved V-encoded cysteine to the conserved J-encoded phenylalanine. The earlier analysis of about 590 of the donors excluded sequences that lacked an unambiguous match to a single V gene segment. An earlier analysis of fewer than 750 of the donors classified V segments as functional when productive rearrangements were above 56.7% and as segregating when the standard deviation between donors was above 5%. A statistical classification framework was built to diagnose cytomegalovirus status from the catalog of TCR beta chain sequences. A later analysis assigned V and J genes by comparing TCR nucleotide sequences with IMGT/GENE-DB human TR gene sequences. In a later analysis, CDR3 sequences and most-parsimonious VDJ recombination scenarios were assigned using the TCRdist pipeline. In a later analysis, each TCR beta chain was defined by its CDR3 amino acid sequence together with its V-gene family, and reads lacking a unique V-gene family were excluded. In a later analysis, 450 to 600 highly shared, low-generation-probability nucleotide sequences were removed to address suspected cross-contamination and a sequencing artifact. In a later analysis, a clonal expansion index was calculated for each public chain from normalized within-repertoire ranks of inferred template counts. A later analysis computed generation probabilities with a VDJ recombination model fitted to out-of-frame rearrangements, and checked the results against IGoR. Hypergeometric tests were used in a later analysis to score TCR-TCR, TCR-HLA and TCR-CMV co-occurrence, with a repertoire-size bias correction applied to the TCR pairs. A later analysis estimated false discovery rates by permuting HLA or CMV assignments 20 times. A later analysis grouped co-occurring TCRs with DBSCAN, adding TCRdist sequence similarity when clustering within HLA-allele-positive subsets. Repertoires with fewer than 30,000 or more than 120,000 public chains, plus five repertoires with anomalous nucleotide sharing, were excluded from co-occurrence clustering. This immuneACCESS table, as held by TCRdb, lists in-frame sequences with V and J called but not all clones. Of the missing ones, under half trace to an unresolved V gene in checked studies; the others have no known cause. V and J calls plus clone size are reproduced from that table; the DNA served to infer D and trimming. The sample table holds 100,000 to 150,000 clones, of which about 86% were seen once. About 0.71% of the sample goes to the ten largest clones.

CDR1 is given as SEHNR and CDR2 as FQNEAQ, both from the germline V gene (reference sequence). The CDR3 numbers 13 residues from cysteine through phenylalanine. This entry keeps only the CDR3 DNA: 39 bases, framed from base 1. Trimming removed 5 bases from V and 6 bases from J, leaving 11 bases between the germline ends. Here the chain combines TRBV7-9 and TRBJ1-5, and the D gene may be TRBD1, 6 bases matching. Sequencing input: PBMCs. The clonotype was recovered from a man younger than 35 in good health and CMV-seronegative. The encoded CDR3 is CASSPTGVQPQHF. The DNA sequence follows: TGTGCCAGCAGCCCGACAGGAGTTCAGCCCCAGCATTTT.